The 6 T cell receptor beta chains reported below all come from one sample, sequenced in a study of shared clonotypes between healthy human individuals. Sequencing was performed with immunoSEQ multiplex PCR; in TCRdb, only in-frame clones are kept and a portion is missing. Of 2,500,000 or so clones in the sample, 93% were seen once. Material: naive CD4+ T cells from PBMCs. This sample's subset: CD45RA+ positively selected. These receptors originate from a man in his late teens or twenties in good health. Some clones in this sample may be carry-over from other donors' samples.

The V call is TRBV6-5, the J call TRBJ2-5; D may be TRBD1 or TRBD2 (6 bases each). Near its end, the DNA agrees better with TRBJ2-7, so the J call may be wrong. CDR1 is MNHEY, CDR2 SVGAGI, per germline. The CDR3 is 14 amino acids. In nucleotides, the CDR3 is TGTGCCAGCAGTTACAGAGGGGGGTCCTACGAGCAGTACTTC. Residues: CASSYRGGSYEQYF.

Worth noting for this clone: This sample includes further DNA sequences coding for the same CDR3. The V call is TRBV19, the J call TRBJ1-1; D remains ambiguous. This CDR3 has 13 amino acids. Germline V gene data show CDR1 as LNHDA and CDR2 as SQIVND (reference sequence). Trimming took 3 bases from V and 3 from J, leaving 8 bases between them. This CDR3 reads CASSIVGDTEAFF. The CDR3 DNA is TGTGCCAGTAGTATCGTTGGCGACACTGAAGCTTTCTTT.

Regarding this clone: Distinct nucleotide sequences in the sample also encode this CDR3. The chain uses TRBV5-1 and TRBJ2-3; 16 nucleotides line up with TRBD2. The CDR3 consists of 16 residues. The V segment lost 4 bases and the J segment 5 bases; nucleotides outside the gene matches: 4. Looked up from germline, CDR1 is SGHRS and CDR2 is YFSETQ. The CDR3 DNA follows: TGCGCCAGCAGCCCTGGGACTAGCGGGAGGGGAGATACGCAGTATTTT. This codes for CASSPGTSGRGDTQYF.

The rearrangement links TRBV5-1 to TRBJ2-7; 13 positions match TRBD2. Germline CDR1 and CDR2: SGHRS and YFSETQ. The V and J ends lost 4 bases and 2 bases, in that order; junction bases with no gene match: 6. The CDR3 is made up of 16 amino acids. CDR3 residues: CASSPGGLAGAYEQYF. The CDR3 coding sequence is TGCGCCAGCAGCCCTGGAGGACTAGCGGGAGCCTACGAGCAGTACTTC.

The chain links TRBV19 to TRBJ2-7; D is unclear. CDR1 is LNHDA and CDR2 is SQIVND in the germline V gene (reference sequence). The ends were cut back, 5 bases at V and 5 bases at J, with 13 bases in the middle. This CDR3 comprises 13 residues. The CDR3 sequence is CASSAVGRDEQYF. The CDR3 coding sequence is TGTGCCAGTAGTGCGGTGGGTCGGGACGAGCAGTACTTC.

The V gene is TRBV29-1, the J gene TRBJ1-1; TRBD1 agrees at 7 bases. Germline V gene sequence: CDR1 SQVTM, CDR2 ANQGSEA. The trim removed 1 base at V and 3 bases at J, leaving 5 bases unmatched. The CDR3 runs to 14 residues. As DNA, the CDR3 is TGCAGCGTTGAAGCACAGGGGAAGGACACTGAAGCTTTCTTT. This codes for CSVEAQGKDTEAFF. The full variable domain, rest sourced from reference TRBV29-1 and TRBJ1-1, is SAVISQKPSRDICQRGTSLTIQCQVDSQVTMMFWYRQQPGQSLTLIATANQGSEATYESGFVIDKFPISRPNLTFSTLTVSNMSPEDSSIYLCSVEAQGKDTEAFFGQGTRLTVV.